This T cell receptor (beta chain) was recovered during a study of T cell repertoires in cytomegalovirus infection. V lost 1 base, J lost 9 bases, and 5 bases stayed unmatched. The CDR3 loop spans 14 amino acids. CDR1 and CDR2 (germline): SGHVS, FQNEAQ. Concerning this clonotype: Its specificity is unknown.

TCRdb reanalysed the reads using MiXCR and keeps one entry per CDR3 protein. The table has around 71,000 distinct CDR3 sequences, 20% seen once. The V and J genes are TRBV7-8 and TRBJ2-1, with 8 nucleotides matching TRBD2. The sequencing used CD8+ T cells from cultured PBMCs, collected from culture after CMV antigen stimulation. The sequence came from a human donor in good health (CMV status not recorded). Some clones in this sample may be carry-over from other donors' samples. The CDR3 reads CASSLDGLASEQFF. The CDR3 DNA reads TGTGCCAGCAGCTTAGACGGACTAGCCAGTGAGCAGTTCTTC.